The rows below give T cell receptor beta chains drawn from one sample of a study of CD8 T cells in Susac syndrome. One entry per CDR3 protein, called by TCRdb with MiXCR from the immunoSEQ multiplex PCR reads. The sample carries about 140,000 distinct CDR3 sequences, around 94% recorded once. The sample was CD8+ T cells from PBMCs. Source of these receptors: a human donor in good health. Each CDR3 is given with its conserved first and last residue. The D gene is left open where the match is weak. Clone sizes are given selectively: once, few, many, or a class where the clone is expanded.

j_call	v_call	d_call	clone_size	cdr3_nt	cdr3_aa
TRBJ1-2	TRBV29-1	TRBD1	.	TGCAGCGTTACACCTCAGGGGGGCTATGGCTACACCTTC	CSVTPQGGYGYTF
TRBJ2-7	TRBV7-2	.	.	TGTGCCAGCAGCTTAGGTCCGCAGACCGAATTCGATAAGCAGTACTTC	CASSLGPQTEFDKQYF
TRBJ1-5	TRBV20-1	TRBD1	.	TGCAGTGTAAACAGGGGACAGCCCCAGCATTTT	CSVNRGQPQHF
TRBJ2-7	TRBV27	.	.	TGTGCCAGCAGAGGGATTTCCTACGAGCAGTACTTC	CASRGISYEQYF
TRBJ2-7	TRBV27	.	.	TGTGCCAGCAGCAACACCAGAGCCTACGAGCAGTACTTC	CASSNTRAYEQYF
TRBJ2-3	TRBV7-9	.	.	TGTGCCAGCAGCCCCCCGGCGCCGACAGATACGCAGTATTTT	CASSPPAPTDTQYF
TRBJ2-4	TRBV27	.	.	TGTGCCAGCAGTTTAGGGGGACTCAAAAACATTCAGTACTTC	CASSLGGLKNIQYF
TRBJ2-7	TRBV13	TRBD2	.	TGTGCCAGCAGCTTCCTAGCGGGAGACTACGAGCAGTACTTC	CASSFLAGDYEQYF
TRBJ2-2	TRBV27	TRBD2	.	TGTGCCAGCAGTTTGGCGGGAGAGAGGCCCGGGGAGCTGTTTTTT	CASSLAGERPGELFF
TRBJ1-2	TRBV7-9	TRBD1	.	TGTGCCAGCAGCCTAGGACAGGGTGCTTATGGCTACACCTTC	CASSLGQGAYGYTF
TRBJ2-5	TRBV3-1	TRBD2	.	TGTGCCAGCAGTCCGGGACTAGCGGGAGACGAGACCCAGTACTTC	CASSPGLAGDETQYF
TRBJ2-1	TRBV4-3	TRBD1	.	TGCGCCAGCAGCCAGGCGGACAGGGGGAACAATGAGCAGTTCTTC	CASSQADRGNNEQFF
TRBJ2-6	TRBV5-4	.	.	TGTGCCAGCTGGACATCCAGCTCTGGGGCCAACGTCCTGACTTTC	CASWTSSSGANVLTF
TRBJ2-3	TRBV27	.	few	TGTGCCAGCAGCCGGGGGCCAGATACGCAGTATTTT	CASSRGPDTQYF
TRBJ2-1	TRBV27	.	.	TGTGCCAGCAGTCCCTGGGACCGAGCAGCCTACAATGAGCAGTTCTTC	CASSPWDRAAYNEQFF
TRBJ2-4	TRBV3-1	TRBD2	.	TGTGCCAGCAGCCAAGATTTGGAGGCTAGCGGGAGTGGAAACATTCAGTACTTC	CASSQDLEASGSGNIQYF
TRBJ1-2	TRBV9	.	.	TGTGCCAGCTTTGCTGGGGGGTCTGGCTACACCTTC	CASFAGGSGYTF
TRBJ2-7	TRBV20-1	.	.	TGCGGGGCGGAAGGGACTGACTACGAGCAGTACTTC	CGAEGTDYEQYF
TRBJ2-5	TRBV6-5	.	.	TGTGCCAGCAGTTACTCTTCCGGCGAGCAAGAGACCCAGTACTTC	CASSYSSGEQETQYF
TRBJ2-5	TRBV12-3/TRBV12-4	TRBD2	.	TGTGCCAGCACCTTAGCTAGCGGGAGGACAGAGACCCAGTACTTC	CASTLASGRTETQYF
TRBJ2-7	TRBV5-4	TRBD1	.	TGTGCCAGCAGCTTTGGTGATACAAGGGACAGGGCCTACGAGCAGTACTTC	CASSFGDTRDRAYEQYF
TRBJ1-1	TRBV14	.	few	TGTGCCAGCAGCCAAGACAGTTTGAACACTGAAGCTTTCTTT	CASSQDSLNTEAFF
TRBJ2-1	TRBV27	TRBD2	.	TGTGCCAGCAGTTCAAGCGGGAGTGGTGAGCAGTTCTTC	CASSSSGSGEQFF
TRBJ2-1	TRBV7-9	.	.	TGTGCCAGCAGCTTAGTAGGGGGTCTCTCCTACAATGAGCAGTTCTTC	CASSLVGGLSYNEQFF
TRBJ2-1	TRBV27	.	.	TGTGCCAGCCGATTGGCCGCCGCCCATGAGCAGTTCTTC	CASRLAAAHEQFF
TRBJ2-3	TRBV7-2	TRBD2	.	TGTGCCAGCAGCACCGGGACTAGCGGGAGGTACACAGATACGCAGTATTTT	CASSTGTSGRYTDTQYF
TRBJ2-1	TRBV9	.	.	TGTGCCAGCAGCGTAGAGCCGGGGTTCTACAATGAGCAGTTCTTC	CASSVEPGFYNEQFF
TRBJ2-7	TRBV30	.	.	TGTGCCTGGAGGGACGGGTACGAGCAGTACTTC	CAWRDGYEQYF
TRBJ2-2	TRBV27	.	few	TGTGCCAGCAGCTTATCCGGGGAGCTGTTTTTT	CASSLSGELFF
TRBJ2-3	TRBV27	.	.	TGTGCCAGCAGCTACAGGGGAGGGTTTCCAGATACGCAGTATTTT	CASSYRGGFPDTQYF
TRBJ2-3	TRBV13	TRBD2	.	TGTGCCAGCAGCTTAGAATCTGTCGGGACTAGCGGGAGGATCACAGATACGCAGTATTTT	CASSLESVGTSGRITDTQYF
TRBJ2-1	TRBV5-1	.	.	TGCGCCAGCAGCTTTTCCGGGACATACAATGAGCAGTTCTTC	CASSFSGTYNEQFF
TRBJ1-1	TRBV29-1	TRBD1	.	TGCAGCGTCGGACAGGAGAACACTGAAGCTTTCTTT	CSVGQENTEAFF
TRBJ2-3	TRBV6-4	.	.	TGTGCCAGCAGTGACAGCGTCACAGATACGCAGTATTTT	CASSDSVTDTQYF
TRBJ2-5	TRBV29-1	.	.	TGCAGCGTTTCCCGACGGAACGAGAGGGAGACCCAGTACTTC	CSVSRRNERETQYF
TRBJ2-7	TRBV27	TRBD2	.	TGTGCCAGCAGTCACCCTAGCGGAACCTACGAGCAGTACTTC	CASSHPSGTYEQYF
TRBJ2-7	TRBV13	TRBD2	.	TGTGCCAGCAGCTTAGGTCCGGGAGGGCCCTTTGGCGAGCAGTACTTC	CASSLGPGGPFGEQYF
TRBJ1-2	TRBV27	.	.	TGTGCCAGCAGCCAACGCCCGGGAGGCTACACCTTC	CASSQRPGGYTF
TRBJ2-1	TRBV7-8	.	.	TGTGCCAGCAGCTTAGGAGGGCTTGGGCTCCACAATGAGCAGTTCTTC	CASSLGGLGLHNEQFF
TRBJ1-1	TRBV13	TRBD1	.	TGTGCCAGCAGCTTTCTAATGGGACAGGGGGCCTACACTGAAGCTTTCTTT	CASSFLMGQGAYTEAFF
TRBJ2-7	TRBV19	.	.	TGTGCCAGTAGTCCGAGCCAATTTCCGGACGAGCAGTACTTC	CASSPSQFPDEQYF
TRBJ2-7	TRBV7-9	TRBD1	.	TGTGCCAGCAGCTCCCTAACAGGGGGCGGGTCCTACGAGCAGTACTTC	CASSSLTGGGSYEQYF
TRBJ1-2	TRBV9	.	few	TGTGCCAGCGGCGGAGGGTATGGCTACACCTTC	CASGGGYGYTF
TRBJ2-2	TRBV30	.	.	TGTGCCTGGAGTTCCGGGGAGCTGTTTTTT	CAWSSGELFF
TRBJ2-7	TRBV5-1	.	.	TGCGCCAGCAGCTTAACTGGGACCGAGCAGTACTTC	CASSLTGTEQYF
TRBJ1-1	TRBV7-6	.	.	TGTGCCAGCAGCTTAGACACATACAGTACTGAAGCTTTCTTT	CASSLDTYSTEAFF
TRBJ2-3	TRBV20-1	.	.	TGCAGTGCTACGGACGCTGGGGCCGGATATAGCACAGATACGCAGTATTTT	CSATDAGAGYSTDTQYF
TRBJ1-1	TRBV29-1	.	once	TGCAGCGTTGAAGATCAAGGCACTGAAGCTTTCTTT	CSVEDQGTEAFF
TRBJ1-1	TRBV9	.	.	TGTGCCAGCGGCTTCCGAGGGGACACTGAAGCTTTCTTT	CASGFRGDTEAFF
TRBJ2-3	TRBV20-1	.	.	TGCAGTGCTAGGGAGTTGGGCACAGATACGCAGTATTTT	CSARELGTDTQYF
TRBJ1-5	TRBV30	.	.	TGTGCCTGGAGTCGGGAGAGCAATCAGCCCCAGCATTTT	CAWSRESNQPQHF
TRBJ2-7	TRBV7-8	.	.	TGTGCCAGCAGCGACAGTTCTTTTTTTTCCTACGAGCAGTACTTC	CASSDSSFFSYEQYF
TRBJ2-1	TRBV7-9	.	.	TGTGCCAGCAGGTCAGCGGGACAGTCCTACAATGAGCAGTTCTTC	CASRSAGQSYNEQFF
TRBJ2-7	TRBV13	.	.	TGTGCCAGCAGCTCAAGTACCGAGCAGTACTTC	CASSSSTEQYF
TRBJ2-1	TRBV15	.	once	TGTGCCACCAGCAGAGTGACCGGATCGGGTGAGCAGTTCTTC	CATSRVTGSGEQFF